The source of this TCR beta chain is a study of blood T cell repertoires in COVID-19. Study context: Acute-phase and convalescent COVID-19 samples originated in the United States, Italy and Spain. Sources were T cells, B-cell-depleted T cells, or PBMCs; the material itself was cDNA or gDNA.

Original analysis: Estimation of nucleated cell counts was performed using reference gene primer amplification. Profiled with immunoSEQ multiplex PCR; TCRdb holds only in-frame clones, not every one. The V and J calls and clone size come from that table; D and trimming were worked out from the DNA. The table records roughly 250,000 clones, about 89% of them present only once. CDR1 is MDHEN and CDR2 is SYDVKM in the germline V gene. V was pared by 6 bases and J by 5 bases, with 17 bases between. The CDR3 consists of 14 residues. The clonotype was recovered from a man between 25 and 39 years old with acute or convalescent COVID-19. The sequencing input was peripheral blood. This chain joins TRBV28 and TRBJ2-7; tentative D call: TRBD1 (6 bases). CDR3 residues: CASSRDTSAHEQYF. The CDR3 DNA is TGTGCCAGCAGCCGGGACACGTCCGCCCACGAGCAGTACTTC.